This T cell receptor beta chain was recovered during a study of blood T cell repertoires in COVID-19. This clone has only a few counts. Germline lookup yields CDR1 SGHTS and CDR2 YDEGEE. Deletions cut 2 bases from V and 4 bases from J, with 6 bases between. The CDR3 has 12 residues. How the authors handled the data: Amplifying reference gene primers gave estimates of nucleated cell counts. Some clones are missing from TCRdb's copy, which holds only in-frame ones; the method was immunoSEQ multiplex PCR. D and trimming come from the DNA, and the V and J calls and clone size come from that table. The sample shows about 230,000 clones, 70% to 85% of them seen only once.

The clonotype originates from a middle-aged man who had recovered from COVID-19. The sample consisted of peripheral blood. The V gene is TRBV5-8, the J gene TRBJ1-2; D remains ambiguous. The CDR3 coding sequence is TGTGCCAGCAGCTTCGAGGTCTATGGCTACACCTTC. It yields the protein CASSFEVYGYTF.